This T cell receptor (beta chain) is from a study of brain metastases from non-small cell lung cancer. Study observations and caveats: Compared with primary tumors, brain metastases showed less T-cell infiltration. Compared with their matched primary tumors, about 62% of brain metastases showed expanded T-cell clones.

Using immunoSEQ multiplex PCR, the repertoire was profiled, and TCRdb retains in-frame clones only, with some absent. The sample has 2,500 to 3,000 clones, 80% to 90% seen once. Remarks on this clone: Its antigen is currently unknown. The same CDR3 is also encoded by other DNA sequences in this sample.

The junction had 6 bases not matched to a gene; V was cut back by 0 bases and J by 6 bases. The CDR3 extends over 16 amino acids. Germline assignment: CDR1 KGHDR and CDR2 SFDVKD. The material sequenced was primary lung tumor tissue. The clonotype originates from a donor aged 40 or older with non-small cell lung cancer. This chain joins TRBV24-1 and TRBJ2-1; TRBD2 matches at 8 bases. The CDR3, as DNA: TGTGCCACCAGTGATTTGGGAGCGGGAGAAAGCAATGAGCAGTTCTTC. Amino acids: CATSDLGAGESNEQFF.